Following are 21 T cell receptor beta chains from one sample sequenced in a study of OX40 agonist ivuxolimab in advanced cancers. Method: immunoSEQ multiplex PCR; TCRdb's copy keeps in-frame clones and lacks some. The sample records about 98,000 clones, roughly nine tenths being singletons. The source material was CD4+ or CD8+ T cells sorted from blood, sampled in a trial of the OX40 agonist ivuxolimab. Source of these receptors: an adult with an advanced solid tumor such as melanoma, head and neck, liver or kidney cancer.

The chain employs TRBV19 and TRBJ2-2, with D perhaps TRBD2 (5 bases). CDR3 size: 15 residues. CDR1 and CDR2 (germline): LNHDA, SQIVND (reference sequence). V lost 4 bases, J lost 0 bases, and 9 bases lay in between. For the CDR3, the DNA is TGTGCCAGTAGTACTTTCGGGGCGAACACCGGGGAGCTGTTTTTT. It codes for CASSTFGANTGELFF.

In this sample, this clone turned up a few times. The chain uses TRBV9 and TRBJ1-1; 7 positions match TRBD1. CDR3 length equals 13 residues. With V trimmed by 0 bases and J by 13 bases, 9 bases remained unmatched. Germline CDR1 is SGDLS and CDR2 is YYNGEE. The CDR3 region has the DNA TGTGCCAGCAGCGTAGGAGGGACAGAAACGATTTTCTTT. Protein sequence: CASSVGGTETIFF. The full variable domain, with the rest looked up from reference TRBV9 and TRBJ1-1, is DSGVTQTPKHLITATGQRVTLRCSPRSGDLSVYWYQQSLDQGLQFLIQYYNGEERAKGNILERFSAQQFPDLHSELNLSSLELGDSALYFCASSVGGTETIFFGQGTRLTVV.

The chain recombines TRBV4-1 with TRBJ2-1, with 8 bases identical to TRBD2. Trimming at V came to 4 bases and at J to 10 bases, leaving 15 bases not matched to a gene. Germline V gene sequence: CDR1 MGHRA, CDR2 YSYEKL. The CDR3 extends over 16 amino acids. The CDR3 loop reads CASSPSGGAGEGEQFF. CDR3 nucleotides: TGCGCCAGCAGCCCGTCGGGGGGAGCGGGAGAAGGCGAGCAGTTCTTC.

Comment on this clone: Other nucleotide sequences in the sample specify the same CDR3. V and J are TRBV5-1 and TRBJ2-7; D not resolved. CDR1 SGHRS and CDR2 YFSETQ come from the germline V gene. The V gene lost 0 bases and the J gene lost 0 bases, with 4 bases spanning the gap. The length of the CDR3 is 13 residues. For the CDR3, the DNA is TGCGCCAGCAGCTTGGGCTTCTCCTACGAGCAGTACTTC. Protein sequence: CASSLGFSYEQYF.

The chain has TRBV4-3 and TRBJ1-4; no reliable D call. CDR1 is LGHNA, CDR2 YSLEER, per germline. Trimming pared 4 bases from V and 8 bases from J, leaving 17 bases between. The CDR3 is 15 amino acids. In DNA form, the CDR3 reads TGCGCCAGCAGCCCAAGACAAGCCGGAGGGGAAAAACTGTTTTTT. Translating gives CASSPRQAGGEKLFF.

The gene calls are TRBV5-4 and TRBJ2-5, with 7 bases that match TRBD2. The junction had 5 bases not matched to a gene; V was cut back by 2 bases and J by 1 base. This CDR3 comprises 15 residues. The V gene's germline CDR1 is SGHNT and CDR2 YYREEE (reference sequence). The CDR3 bases are TGTGCCAGCAGCTTTAGCGGGCGATCCCAAGAGACCCAGTACTTC. Protein: CASSFSGRSQETQYF.

CDR3 sequence: CASRRDRNYEQYF. In DNA form, the CDR3 reads TGTGCCAGCAGAAGGGACCGTAACTACGAGCAGTACTTC. The chain recombines TRBV6-1 with TRBJ2-7; TRBD1 or TRBD2 may be the D gene (5 bases each). The CDR3 loop spans 13 amino acids. The germline V gene encodes CDR1 MNHNS and CDR2 SASEGT. The V and J ends lost 6 bases and 3 bases respectively, with 12 bases between them.

The V call is TRBV7-2, the J call TRBJ1-2, with D hard to call. The germline gives CDR1 SGHTA, CDR2 FQGNSA. V dropped 2 bases and J dropped 3 bases, with 10 bases sitting between them. The CDR3 covers 14 residues. The CDR3: CASSLRTDDYGYTF. In nucleotides, the CDR3 is TGTGCCAGCAGCTTAAGAACAGATGACTATGGCTACACCTTC.

The CDR3 region has the DNA TGCAGCGTTGATGAAACGGTTCATGGCTACACCTTC. It codes for CSVDETVHGYTF. The rearrangement links TRBV29-1 to TRBJ1-2, with D uncertain. This CDR3 has 12 amino acids. Germline lookup yields CDR1 SQVTM and CDR2 ANQGSEA. V shed 3 bases and J shed 6 bases, with 11 bases lying between them.

This chain joins TRBV28 and TRBJ2-6; D is ambiguous. V was cut by 3 bases and J by 1 base, with 1 base left in between. The CDR3 loop spans 13 amino acids. Per germline, CDR1 MDHEN and CDR2 SYDVKM. In nucleotides, the CDR3 is TGTGCCAGCAGTTTTTCTGGGGCCAACGTCCTGACTTTC. Its protein product is CASSFSGANVLTF.

The CDR3 bases are TGTGCCAGCAGCTTAGGAGGGGATCAGCCCCAGCATTTT. Translating it yields CASSLGGDQPQHF. The chain joins TRBV7-9 to TRBJ1-5; D might be TRBD1 (5 bases). The CDR3 loop spans 13 amino acids. V was clipped by 1 base and J by 5 bases, with 6 bases between them. CDR1 and CDR2 from the germline V gene are SEHNR and FQNEAQ (reference sequence).

The chain employs TRBV5-1 and TRBJ2-3; TRBD2 aligns across 8 bases. Germline assignment: CDR1 SGHRS and CDR2 YFSETQ. The CDR3 is 16 residues long. Trimming removed 0 bases from V and 4 bases from J; junction bases left unmatched: 7. The CDR3: CASSLAPAGVADTQYF. The DNA for the CDR3 is TGCGCCAGCAGCTTGGCTCCAGCGGGAGTAGCAGATACGCAGTATTTT.

CDR3: CASSPIEGDGYTF. CDR3 in DNA: TGTGCCAGCTCCCCTATCGAAGGGGACGGCTACACCTTC. The chain joins TRBV18 to TRBJ1-2; possible D gene TRBD1, 5 bases. Germline CDR1 is KGHSH and CDR2 is LQKENI. Trimming shortened V by 6 bases and J by 8 bases, and 16 bases separated the two germline ends. The CDR3 contains 13 residues. Full variable domain (remainder filled in from reference TRBV18 and TRBJ1-2): NAGVMQNPRHLVRRRGQEARLRCSPMKGHSHVYWYRQLPEEGLKFMVYLQKENIIDESGMPKERFSAEFPKEGPSILRIQQVVRGDSAAYFCASSPIEGDGYTFGSGTRLTVV.

The V call is TRBV19, the J call TRBJ1-6, with D hard to call. Germline V lookup: CDR1 LNHDA, CDR2 SQIVND (reference sequence). CDR3 length: 12 residues. Between the trimmed V and J ends, which lost 3 bases and 10 bases, there was a span of 7 bases. CDR3 in amino acids: CASSMGESPLHF. DNA of the CDR3: TGTGCCAGTAGTATGGGTGAATCACCCCTCCACTTT.

This clone was recorded once. This chain joins TRBV2 and TRBJ2-1; D remains ambiguous. The CDR3 is 17 amino acids. Deletions cut 8 bases from V and 2 bases from J, with 22 bases between. Germline-derived CDR1 and CDR2 are SNHLY and FYNNEI. For the CDR3, the DNA is TGTGCCAGCGAGGCGGTTTCCTATTCCTCAACCTACAATGAGCAGTTCTTC. This sequence encodes CASEAVSYSSTYNEQFF.

The chain joins TRBV27 to TRBJ1-2; D is unclear. There are 12 residues in the CDR3. The V end was cut by 6 bases, the J end by 4 bases, with 9 bases between. CDR1 is MNHEY and CDR2 is SMNVEV in the germline V gene (reference sequence). CDR3 protein: CASSSSPYGYTF. In DNA form, the CDR3 reads TGTGCCAGCAGCTCCTCTCCCTATGGCTACACCTTC.

V is TRBV28 and J is TRBJ1-2; weak D call: TRBD1 (5 bases). The V gene lost 4 bases and the J gene lost 9 bases, with 15 bases spanning the gap. In germline, CDR1 is MDHEN, CDR2 SYDVKM. The CDR3 contains 13 residues. DNA for the CDR3: TGTGCCAGCAGTTCCCCCGTGGGGGGACGCTACACCTTC. It is translated as CASSSPVGGRYTF.

The chain uses TRBV4-2 and TRBJ2-2; D is perhaps TRBD2 (5 bases). There are 15 residues in the CDR3. The V and J ends lost 3 bases and 6 bases respectively, with 14 bases between them. CDR1 LGHNA and CDR2 YNFKEQ come from the germline V gene. The chain's CDR3 is CASSHGFARAGELFF. CDR3 bases: TGTGCCAGCAGCCACGGTTTTGCGAGGGCCGGGGAGCTGTTTTTT.

The genes are TRBV11-2 and TRBJ2-1; TRBD2 is a possible D gene (6 bases). V lost 4 bases, J lost 6 bases, and 13 bases lay in between. Per germline, CDR1 SGHAT and CDR2 FQNNGV. The CDR3 runs to 14 residues. In DNA form, the CDR3 reads TGTGCCAGCAGCTACGGGACTCCCCCCAATGAGCAGTTCTTC. Translating gives CASSYGTPPNEQFF.

The chain recombines TRBV7-2 with TRBJ2-5, with 13 bases fitting TRBD2. V dropped 4 bases and J dropped 5; count of bases not matched to a gene: 4. Germline lookup yields CDR1 SGHTA and CDR2 FQGNSA. This CDR3 has 15 residues. Here the CDR3 reads CASSSWTSGSETQYF. For the CDR3, the DNA is TGTGCCAGCAGCTCGTGGACTAGCGGGAGTGAGACCCAGTACTTC. The full variable domain, its missing parts supplied by reference TRBV7-2 and TRBJ2-5, is GAGVSQSPSNKVTEKGKDVELRCDPISGHTALYWYRQSLGQGLEFLIYFQGNSAPDKSGLPSDRFSAERTGGSVSTLTIQRTQQEDSAVYLCASSSWTSGSETQYFGPGTRLLVL.

This clone was seen only once. V usage is TRBV5-1 and J usage is TRBJ2-3; D is unclear. CDR3 size: 13 residues. V gave up 5 bases and J gave up 2 bases, with 9 bases separating them. CDR1 SGHRS and CDR2 YFSETQ come from the germline V gene. CDR3 DNA: TGCGCCAGCAGATTTAAAGACACAGATACGCAGTATTTT. Amino acids: CASRFKDTDTQYF.